This T cell receptor beta chain was recorded in a study of CD8 T cells in Susac syndrome. With respect to this clonotype: Antigen specificity is unknown.

General study points: The authors acknowledged that their TCR sequencing and HLA analysis involved a relatively small number of individuals.

Random hexamers were used to reverse transcribe roughly 0.45 to 1 ug of RNA. The CDR3 of TCR beta was amplified by immunoSEQ multiplex PCR across 54 Vbeta and 13 Jbeta. MiXCR, applied by TCRdb to the immunoSEQ multiplex PCR reads, yields one record per CDR3 protein. The table has 150,000 or so distinct CDR3 sequences, 92% seen once. Germline values: CDR1 DFQATT, CDR2 SNEGSKA (reference sequence). Trimming at V came to 3 bases and at J to 0 bases, leaving 10 bases not matched to a gene. The CDR3 contains 16 residues. From blood CD8+ and CD4+ T cells, TCR beta sequences were generated. TEMRA cells were FACS-enriched and CD8+ and CD4+ T cells negatively isolated.

This sequence originates from a human donor in good health. The specimen was CD4+ T cells from PBMCs. V gene TRBV20-1 combines with J gene TRBJ2-7; 8 nucleotides match TRBD2. The CDR3 reads CSASVGGSGTSYEQYF. CDR3 nucleotide sequence: TGCAGTGCTAGCGTGGGGGGTAGCGGGACCTCCTACGAGCAGTACTTC.